This T cell receptor beta chain was recorded in a study of blood T cell repertoires in COVID-19. Study in general: Samples representing acute and convalescent COVID-19 were sourced from the United States, Italy and Spain. The cDNA or gDNA used as material had been derived from T cells, B-cell-depleted T cells, or PBMCs.

What the recovered Cohort 3 donors had was two negative PCRs, clearance, or symptom resolution. Original processing notes: Reference gene primer amplification yielded estimated nucleated cell counts. Here immunoSEQ multiplex PCR was the method, and the copy in TCRdb shows in-frame clones only, minus some. V and J calls and clone size are as listed in that table; D and trimming were resolved from the DNA. The sample contains some 150,000 clones, over 60% of which appear only once. CDR1 is SGHRS, CDR2 YFSETQ, per germline. With V trimmed by 6 bases and J by 1 base, 5 bases remained unmatched. The CDR3 totals 14 residues.

Source material: PBMCs or T cells enriched from blood (not recorded which). The chain links TRBV5-1 to TRBJ1-1; 8 bases map to TRBD1. The receptor comes from a woman aged 45-65 years who had recovered from COVID-19. CDR3 bases: TGCGCCAGCAACCCGGGGACAGGGAACACTGAAGCTTTCTTT. It is translated as CASNPGTGNTEAFF.